This T cell receptor (beta chain) was sequenced during a study of shared clonotypes between healthy human individuals. Germline CDR1 is SGHNT and CDR2 is YYREEE (reference sequence). This CDR3 is built from 18 residues. V lost 4 bases and J 4 bases, leaving 24 bases between the germline ends. Produced via immunoSEQ multiplex PCR; TCRdb's table is partial and in-frame only. The data show 2 million to 2.5 million clones, about 92% seen once. This clone was seen a single time. This chain connects TRBV5-4 to TRBJ1-3; the D gene is possibly TRBD1 (6 bases). Sequencing input: naive CD4+ T cells from PBMCs. The sample's subset: CD45RA+ positively selected. The TCR sequence derives from a man between 18 and 35 years old in good health. Some clones in this sample may be carry-over from other donors' samples. CDR3 in DNA: TGTGCCAGCAGCCCGGAGCACCCCACAGGGTTGGGGGGAAACACCATATATTTT. As protein: CASSPEHPTGLGGNTIYF.